Below, 22 T cell receptor beta chains from the same sample are listed, as sequenced in a study of blood T cell repertoires in COVID-19. TCRdb's copy holds only in-frame clones and misses some; the assay was immunoSEQ multiplex PCR. The sample carries 70,000 to 80,000 clones, around 84% recorded once. Specimen: peripheral blood. The receptors stem from a human donor in a cohort sampled during active COVID-19.

This clone was counted between two and nine times. The chain uses TRBV7-9 and TRBJ1-3; no definite D call. This CDR3 contains 15 residues. Trimming left V 2 bases short and J 3 bases short, with 11 bases between. CDR1 SEHNR and CDR2 FQNEAQ come from the germline V gene (reference sequence). CDR3: CASSLSSGFGNTIYF. As DNA, the CDR3 is TGTGCCAGCAGCTTATCTTCGGGGTTTGGAAACACCATATATTTT.

V is TRBV2 and J is TRBJ2-5; 8 bases line up with TRBD2. The CDR3 covers 14 residues. With V trimmed by 6 bases and J by 0 bases, 3 bases remained unmatched. Germline CDR1 reads SNHLY; CDR2 reads FYNNEI. CDR3 sequence reads: CASSTSGYQETQYF. CDR3 DNA sequence: TGTGCCAGCAGCACTAGCGGATACCAAGAGACCCAGTACTTC.

This clone showed up just once. V and J are TRBV27 and TRBJ2-2, with TRBD1 matching over 10 bases. Per germline, CDR1 MNHEY and CDR2 SMNVEV (reference sequence). The trim removed 3 bases at V and 3 bases at J, leaving 13 bases unmatched. The CDR3 contains 19 residues. The CDR3 loop reads CASSFRMTGGIRHTGELFF. CDR3 nucleotides: TGTGCCAGCAGTTTCCGTATGACAGGGGGCATAAGGCACACCGGGGAGCTGTTTTTT.

This rearrangement joins TRBV10-3 to TRBJ2-1; TRBD2 aligns across 14 bases. Germline CDR1 is ENHRY and CDR2 is SYGVKD. The V and J ends lost 6 bases and 7 bases, in that order; junction bases with no gene match: 8. This CDR3 comprises 16 residues. CDR3 sequence: CAIRATSGGAWNEQFF. For the CDR3, the DNA is TGTGCCATCAGGGCGACTAGCGGGGGGGCGTGGAATGAGCAGTTCTTC.

The V call is TRBV18, the J call TRBJ2-5; 8 bases align to TRBD1. The germline V gene encodes CDR1 KGHSH and CDR2 LQKENI. J lost 3 bases, V lost 6 bases, and 3 bases had no gene match. The CDR3 is 13 residues long. CDR3: CASSRGQEETQYF. DNA of the CDR3: TGTGCCAGCTCCCGGGGACAGGAAGAGACCCAGTACTTC.

The chain joins TRBV2 to TRBJ1-5; no definite D call. The CDR3 covers 12 residues. The V gene's germline CDR1 is SNHLY and CDR2 FYNNEI. CDR3 bases: TGTGCGTCACAGAGATCCAATCAGCCCCAGCATTTT. Protein sequence: CASQRSNQPQHF.

This clone has only one observation. The chain is built from TRBV5-6 and TRBJ1-2, with TRBD1 matching over 7 bases. The CDR3 spans 14 residues. Germline CDR1 SGHDT, CDR2 YYEEEE. Losses at the gene ends were 3 bases for V and 6 bases for J; bases not matched to a gene: 8. The CDR3: CASSSLDRAHGYTF. The DNA of the CDR3 is TGTGCCAGCAGCTCATTAGACAGGGCGCATGGCTACACCTTC.

The chain joins TRBV11-2 to TRBJ2-1, with D possibly TRBD1 on 6 matching bases. CDR1 is SGHAT, CDR2 FQNNGV, per germline. The V end lost 3 bases, the J end lost 4 bases, and 16 bases lay between the germline ends. The CDR3 extends over 16 amino acids. CDR3 coding DNA: TGTGCCAGCAGCTTGTTGCCAGGGGCGGTGTACAATGAGCAGTTCTTC. Translation: CASSLLPGAVYNEQFF.

In regard to this clone: Other DNA sequences in the sample encode the same CDR3. The V call is TRBV2, the J call TRBJ2-7, with no clear D. The CDR3 extends over 13 amino acids. Germline V gene lookup returns CDR1 SNHLY and CDR2 FYNNEI. V lost 2 bases to trimming and J lost 1 base, with 6 bases between them. CDR3 bases: TGTGCCAGCAGTGAATTCTCTTCCTACGAGCAGTACTTC. Protein product: CASSEFSSYEQYF. The complete variable domain, with remaining parts taken from reference TRBV2 and TRBJ2-7, reads EPEVTQTPSHQVTQMGQEVILRCVPISNHLYFYWYRQILGQKVEFLVSFYNNEISEKSEIFDDQFSVERPDGSNFTLKIRSTKLEDSAMYFCASSEFSSYEQYFGPGTRLTVT.

The chain combines TRBV5-1 with TRBJ1-1; D call uncertain. The germline CDR1 and CDR2 sequences are SGHRS and YFSETQ. Trimming took off 4 bases at V and 1 base at J, with 14 bases between the two ends. The CDR3 length is 15 residues. CDR3 residues: CASSPFAGGNTEAFF. The DNA of the CDR3 is TGCGCCAGCAGCCCATTCGCCGGCGGGAACACTGAAGCTTTCTTT. Variable domain in full (rest from reference TRBV5-1 and TRBJ1-1): KAGVTQTPRYLIKTRGQQVTLSCSPISGHRSVSWYQQTPGQGLQFLFEYFSETQRNKGNFPGRFSGRQFSNSRSEMNVSTLELGDSALYLCASSPFAGGNTEAFFGQGTRLTVV.

The chain employs TRBV3-1 (or the pseudogene TRBV3-2) and TRBJ1-5, with D maybe TRBD1 (6 bases). The CDR3 is 14 residues long. Trimming removed 5 bases from V and 1 base from J, with 9 bases in between. Germline loops: CDR1 LGHDT, CDR2 YNNKEL (reference sequence). In DNA form, the CDR3 reads TGTGCCAGCAGCTACGGACAGAGCAATCAGCCCCAGCATTTT. This gives the protein CASSYGQSNQPQHF.

This chain joins TRBV12-3 or TRBV12-4 and TRBJ2-7, with 7 nucleotides matching TRBD1. This CDR3 has 13 residues. The V gene end was trimmed by 2 bases and the J gene end by 7 bases; junction bases not matched to a gene: 5. The CDR3 is CASSLTGAFEQYF. CDR3 DNA: TGTGCCAGCAGTTTAACAGGGGCCTTTGAGCAGTACTTC.

The chain uses TRBV10-1 and TRBJ1-1, with D maybe TRBD1 (6 bases). The germline CDR1 and CDR2 sequences are WNHNN and SYGVQD (reference sequence). The CDR3 spans 13 residues. CDR3 DNA sequence: TGCGCTCCCGGTGGGGGCTGGGGCACTGAAGCTTTCTTT. Its protein product is CAPGGGWGTEAFF.

V and J are TRBV30 and TRBJ1-1; 11 nucleotides agree with TRBD1. Germline CDR1 and CDR2: GTSNPN and SVGIG (reference sequence). The CDR3 loop spans 15 amino acids. The V gene end was trimmed by 1 base and the J gene end by 5 bases; junction bases not matched to a gene: 6. This CDR3 reads CAWSAGTGGRTEAFF. In DNA, the CDR3 is TGTGCCTGGAGTGCGGGGACAGGGGGAAGAACTGAAGCTTTCTTT.

The chain links TRBV13 to TRBJ1-3; maybe TRBD1 (5 bases). The ends were cut back, 7 bases at V and 4 bases at J, with 8 bases in the middle. This CDR3 is 12 amino acids long. Germline assignment: CDR1 PRHDT and CDR2 FYEKMQ (reference sequence). CDR3 in amino acids: CASTPGGNTIYF. The CDR3 region has the DNA TGTGCCAGCACCCCAGGGGGAAACACCATATATTTT. Full variable domain (rest looked up from reference TRBV13 and TRBJ1-3): AAGVIQSPRHLIKEKRETATLKCYPIPRHDTVYWYQQGPGQDPQFLISFYEKMQSDKGSIPDRFSAQQFSDYHSELNMSSLELGDSALYFCASTPGGNTIYFGEGSWLTVV.

The V call is TRBV30, the J call TRBJ2-6; D gene unclear. Per germline, CDR1 GTSNPN and CDR2 SVGIG (reference sequence). V gave up 2 bases and J gave up 3 bases, with 8 bases separating them. The CDR3 is made up of 14 amino acids. CDR3 sequence (DNA): TGTGCCTGGAGTCGAGGCCGTGGGGCCAACGTCCTGACTTTC. This translates into CAWSRGRGANVLTF.

CDR3 nucleotide sequence: TGTGCCAGCAGCCCCCTGGGACTAGCCGAAGAGACCCAGTACTTC. This gives the protein CASSPLGLAEETQYF. V gene TRBV3-1 (or the pseudogene TRBV3-2) combines with J gene TRBJ2-5; 9 bases align to TRBD2. This CDR3 has 15 amino acids. Germline trimming cut 4 bases from V and 3 bases from J; bases unmatched to any gene: 6. Germline values: CDR1 LGHDT, CDR2 YNNKEL (reference sequence).

This clone was found once. This rearrangement joins TRBV28 to TRBJ1-1, with a weak D call TRBD1 (5 bases). Trimming took off 6 bases at V and 5 bases at J, with 19 bases between the two ends. This CDR3 comprises 15 residues. Germline-derived CDR1 and CDR2 are MDHEN and SYDVKM. The CDR3, as DNA: TGTGCCAGCAGATTAGCGGGAGGGGTGAGGACTGAAGCTTTCTTT. This translates into CASRLAGGVRTEAFF.

This chain joins TRBV20-1 and TRBJ2-3, with 7 bases fitting TRBD1. The germline V gene has CDR1 DFQATT and CDR2 SNEGSKA (reference sequence). This CDR3 has 14 amino acids. V shed 3 bases, J shed 4 bases, and the junction held 7 bases outside the gene matches. DNA of the CDR3: TGCAGTGCTAGTCCCCCCGACAGGGCAGATACGCAGTATTTT. It encodes CSASPPDRADTQYF.

The rearrangement uses TRBV3-1 (or the pseudogene TRBV3-2) and TRBJ1-1, with 8 bases matching TRBD1. The germline CDR1 and CDR2 sequences are LGHDT and YNNKEL (reference sequence). The CDR3 spans 13 residues. V was clipped by 7 bases and J by 4 bases; unmatched bases: 5. The CDR3 bases are TGTGCCAGCACTGGACAGGGAGGCACTGAAGCTTTCTTT. The encoded protein is CASTGQGGTEAFF.

The chain joins TRBV24-1 to TRBJ2-2; 10 nucleotides align to TRBD2. The CDR3 length is 19 residues. Germline-derived CDR1 and CDR2 are KGHDR and SFDVKD. Trimming cost V 2 bases and J 0 bases; bases outside gene matches: 8. CDR3 sequence reads: CATSDSFLAGATNTGELFF. The DNA for the CDR3 is TGTGCCACCAGTGATTCATTCCTAGCGGGAGCCACGAACACCGGGGAGCTGTTTTTT.

The gene calls are TRBV27 and TRBJ1-6; 7 positions agree with TRBD1. The germline CDR1 and CDR2 sequences are MNHEY and SMNVEV (reference sequence). The CDR3 runs 14 residues. V shed 6 bases and J 6 bases; nucleotides not matched to a gene: 5. The CDR3 nucleotides read TGTGCCAGCAGGGTGACAGGGACTAATTCACCCCTCCACTTT. Residues: CASRVTGTNSPLHF.